This T cell receptor beta chain comes out of a study of cytomegalovirus exposure and HLA in healthy donors. At the level of the study: Across a few hundred genotyped donors, 81% landed in the Caucasian-associated ancestry cluster. Regarding the study as a whole: A few CMV-associated chains proved CMV antigen-specific in vitro. About 90% or about 30% of the time was how often most TCR beta V segments were productive, according to an earlier analysis.

CDR1 is SGHRS, CDR2 YFSETQ, per germline. CDR3 length equals 15 residues. The V and J ends lost 9 bases and 1 base respectively, with 19 bases between them. Regarding this clone: Its antigen remains unknown.

The study ran its PCR with 60 Vbeta and 13 Jbeta primers. Some clones are missing from TCRdb's copy, which holds only in-frame ones; the method was immunoSEQ multiplex PCR. The sample includes about 94,000 clones, roughly three fifths of them seen just once. Material for sequencing was PBMCs. The chain carries TRBV5-1 and TRBJ2-5; possible D gene TRBD1, 6 bases. The receptor was derived from a man aged 30-40 years in good health and CMV-seronegative. The CDR3 bases are TGCGCCACTTCAAGGGGGACAATCTCCCAAGAGACCCAGTACTTC. This gives the protein CATSRGTISQETQYF.